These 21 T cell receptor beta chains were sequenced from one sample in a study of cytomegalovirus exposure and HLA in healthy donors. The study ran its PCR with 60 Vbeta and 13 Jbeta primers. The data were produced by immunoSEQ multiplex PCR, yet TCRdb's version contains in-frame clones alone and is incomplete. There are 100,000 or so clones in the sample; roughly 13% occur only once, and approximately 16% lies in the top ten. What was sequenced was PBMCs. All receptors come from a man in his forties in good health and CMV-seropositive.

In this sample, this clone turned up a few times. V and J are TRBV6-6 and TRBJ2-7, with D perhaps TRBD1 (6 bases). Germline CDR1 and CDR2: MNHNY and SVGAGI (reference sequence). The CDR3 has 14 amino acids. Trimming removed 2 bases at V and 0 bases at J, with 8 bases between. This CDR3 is CASSYGTLSYEQYF. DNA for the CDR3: TGTGCCAGCAGTTACGGGACACTCTCCTACGAGCAGTACTTC.

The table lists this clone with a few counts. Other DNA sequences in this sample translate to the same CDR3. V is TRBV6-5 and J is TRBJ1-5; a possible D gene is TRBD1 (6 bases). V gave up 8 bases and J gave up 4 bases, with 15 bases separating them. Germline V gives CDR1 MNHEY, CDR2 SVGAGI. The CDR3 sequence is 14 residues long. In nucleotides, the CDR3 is TGTGCCAGCTCCCCCGGGGGGCGGAATCAGCCCCAGCATTTT. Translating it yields CASSPGGRNQPQHF.

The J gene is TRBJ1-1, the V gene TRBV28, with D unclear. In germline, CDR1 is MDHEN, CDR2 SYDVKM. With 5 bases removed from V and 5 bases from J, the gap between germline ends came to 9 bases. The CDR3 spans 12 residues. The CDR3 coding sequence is TGTGCCAGCAGTAAAGAGGTAACTGAAGCTTTCTTT. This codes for CASSKEVTEAFF.

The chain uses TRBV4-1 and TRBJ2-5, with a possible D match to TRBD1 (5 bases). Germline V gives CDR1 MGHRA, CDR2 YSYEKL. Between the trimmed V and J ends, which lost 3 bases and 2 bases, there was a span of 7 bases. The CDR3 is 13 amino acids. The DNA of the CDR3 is TGCGCCAGCAGCCAGTGGACACAAGAGACCCAGTACTTC. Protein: CASSQWTQETQYF.

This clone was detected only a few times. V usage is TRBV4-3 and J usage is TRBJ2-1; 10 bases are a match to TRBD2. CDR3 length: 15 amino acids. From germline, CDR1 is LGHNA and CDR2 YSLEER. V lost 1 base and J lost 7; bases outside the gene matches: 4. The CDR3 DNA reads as TGCGCCAGCAGCCAAGCTAGCGGGAGTTGGAATGAGCAGTTCTTC. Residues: CASSQASGSWNEQFF.

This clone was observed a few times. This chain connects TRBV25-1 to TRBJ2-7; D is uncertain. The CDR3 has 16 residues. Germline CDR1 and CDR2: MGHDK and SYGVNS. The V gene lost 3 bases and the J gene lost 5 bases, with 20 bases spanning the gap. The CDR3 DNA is TGTGCCAGCAGTGACTTTTATTCCGACAAACCCCACGAGCAGTACTTC. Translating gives CASSDFYSDKPHEQYF.

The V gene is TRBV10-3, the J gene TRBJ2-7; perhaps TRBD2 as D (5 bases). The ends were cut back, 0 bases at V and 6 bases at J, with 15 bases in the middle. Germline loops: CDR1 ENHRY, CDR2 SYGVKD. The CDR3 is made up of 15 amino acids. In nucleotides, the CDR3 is TGTGCCATCAGTGAGTCGGGGAGAAACTCGGGCGAGCAGTACTTC. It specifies CAISESGRNSGEQYF.

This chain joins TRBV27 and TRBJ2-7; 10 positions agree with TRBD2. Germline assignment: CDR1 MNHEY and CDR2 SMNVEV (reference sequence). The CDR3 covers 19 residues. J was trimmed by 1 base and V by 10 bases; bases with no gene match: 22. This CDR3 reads CATMTPLGLAGVGSYEQYF. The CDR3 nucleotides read TGTGCCACCATGACCCCACTTGGGCTAGCGGGAGTAGGATCCTACGAGCAGTACTTC.

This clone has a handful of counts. Here the CDR3 reads CASSGSSGTEQYF. CDR3 coding DNA: TGTGCCAGCAGCGGCTCTAGCGGGACCGAGCAGTACTTC. The rearrangement joins TRBV9 to TRBJ2-7; 9 bases line up with TRBD2. The germline V gene encodes CDR1 SGDLS and CDR2 YYNGEE. Germline trimming cut 3 bases from V and 6 bases from J; bases unmatched to any gene: 4. The CDR3 has 13 residues. The whole variable domain, filled in from reference TRBV9 and TRBJ2-7, reads DSGVTQTPKHLITATGQRVTLRCSPRSGDLSVYWYQQSLDQGLQFLIQYYNGEERAKGNILERFSAQQFPDLHSELNLSSLELGDSALYFCASSGSSGTEQYFGPGTRLTVT.

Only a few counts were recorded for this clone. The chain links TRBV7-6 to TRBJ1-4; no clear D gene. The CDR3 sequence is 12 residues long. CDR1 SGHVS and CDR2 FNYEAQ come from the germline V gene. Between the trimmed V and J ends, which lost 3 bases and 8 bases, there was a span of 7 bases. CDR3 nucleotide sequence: TGTGCCAGCAGCTTGAGGCCCGAAAAACTGTTTTTT. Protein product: CASSLRPEKLFF.

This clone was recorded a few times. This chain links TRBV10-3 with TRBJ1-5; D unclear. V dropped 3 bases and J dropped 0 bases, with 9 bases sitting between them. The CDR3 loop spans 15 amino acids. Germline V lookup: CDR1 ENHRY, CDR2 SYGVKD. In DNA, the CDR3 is TGTGCCATCAGTGATACCAGAAATAGCAATCAGCCCCAGCATTTT. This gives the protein CAISDTRNSNQPQHF.

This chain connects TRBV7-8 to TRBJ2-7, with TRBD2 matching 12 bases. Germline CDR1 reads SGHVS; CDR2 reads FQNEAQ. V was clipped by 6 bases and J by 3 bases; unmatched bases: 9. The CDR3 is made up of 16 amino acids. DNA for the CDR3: TGTGCCAGCAGTTTCCCACTAGCGGGAGGACTCTACGAGCAGTACTTC. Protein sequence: CASSFPLAGGLYEQYF.

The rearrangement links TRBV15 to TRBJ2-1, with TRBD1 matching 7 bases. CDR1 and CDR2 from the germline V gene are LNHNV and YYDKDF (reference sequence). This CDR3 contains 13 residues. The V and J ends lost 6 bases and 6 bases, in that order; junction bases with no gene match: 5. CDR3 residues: CATSSRGLNEQFF. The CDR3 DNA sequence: TGTGCCACCAGTAGTAGGGGGCTCAATGAGCAGTTCTTC. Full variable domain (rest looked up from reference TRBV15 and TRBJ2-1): DAMVIQNPRYQVTQFGKPVTLSCSQTLNHNVMYWYQQKSSQAPKLLFHYYDKDFNNEADTPDNFQSRRPNTSFCFLDIRSPGLGDTAMYLCATSSRGLNEQFFGPGTRLTVL.

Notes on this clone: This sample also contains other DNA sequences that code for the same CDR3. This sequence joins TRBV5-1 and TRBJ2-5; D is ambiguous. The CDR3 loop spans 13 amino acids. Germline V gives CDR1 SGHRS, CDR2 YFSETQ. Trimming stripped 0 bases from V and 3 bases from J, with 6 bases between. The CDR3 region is CASSLGGEETQYF. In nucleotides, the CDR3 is TGCGCCAGCAGCTTGGGCGGAGAAGAGACCCAGTACTTC.

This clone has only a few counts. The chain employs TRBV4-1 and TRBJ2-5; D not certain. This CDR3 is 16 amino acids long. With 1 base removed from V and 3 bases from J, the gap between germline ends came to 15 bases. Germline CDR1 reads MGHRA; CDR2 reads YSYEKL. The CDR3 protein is CASSQGPFGSKETQYF. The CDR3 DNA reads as TGCGCCAGCAGCCAAGGCCCTTTCGGGTCAAAAGAGACCCAGTACTTC.

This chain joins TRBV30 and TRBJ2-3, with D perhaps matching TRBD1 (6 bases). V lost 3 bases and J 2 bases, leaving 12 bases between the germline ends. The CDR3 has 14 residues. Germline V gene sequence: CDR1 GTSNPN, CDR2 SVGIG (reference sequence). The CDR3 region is CAWRDTGLTDTQYF. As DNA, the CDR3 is TGTGCCTGGAGGGATACAGGGCTCACAGATACGCAGTATTTT.

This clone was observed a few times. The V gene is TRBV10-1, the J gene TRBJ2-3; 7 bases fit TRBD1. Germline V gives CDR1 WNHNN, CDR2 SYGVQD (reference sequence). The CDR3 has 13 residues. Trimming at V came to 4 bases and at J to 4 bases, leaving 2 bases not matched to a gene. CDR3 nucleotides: TGCGCCAGCAGTGCCCAGGGGGCAGATACGCAGTATTTT. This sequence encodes CASSAQGADTQYF.

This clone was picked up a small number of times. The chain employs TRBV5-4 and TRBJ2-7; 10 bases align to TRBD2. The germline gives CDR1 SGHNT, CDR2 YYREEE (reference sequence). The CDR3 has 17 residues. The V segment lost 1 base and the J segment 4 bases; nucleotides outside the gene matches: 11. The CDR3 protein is CASSLLLAGESSYEQYF. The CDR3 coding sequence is TGTGCCAGCAGCTTGCTCCTAGCGGGAGAAAGTAGTTACGAGCAGTACTTC. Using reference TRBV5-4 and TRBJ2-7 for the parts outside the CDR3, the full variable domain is ETGVTQSPTHLIKTRGQQVTLRCSSQSGHNTVSWYQQALGQGPQFIFQYYREEENGRGNFPPRFSGLQFPNYSSELNVNALELDDSALYLCASSLLLAGESSYEQYFGPGTRLTVT.

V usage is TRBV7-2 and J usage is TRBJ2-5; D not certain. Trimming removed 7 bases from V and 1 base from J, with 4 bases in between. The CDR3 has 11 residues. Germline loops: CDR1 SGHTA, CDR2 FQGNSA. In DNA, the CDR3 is TGTGCCAGCACCAGCCAAGAGACCCAGTACTTC. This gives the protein CASTSQETQYF. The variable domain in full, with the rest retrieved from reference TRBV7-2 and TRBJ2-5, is GAGVSQSPSNKVTEKGKDVELRCDPISGHTALYWYRQSLGQGLEFLIYFQGNSAPDKSGLPSDRFSAERTGGSVSTLTIQRTQQEDSAVYLCASTSQETQYFGPGTRLLVL.

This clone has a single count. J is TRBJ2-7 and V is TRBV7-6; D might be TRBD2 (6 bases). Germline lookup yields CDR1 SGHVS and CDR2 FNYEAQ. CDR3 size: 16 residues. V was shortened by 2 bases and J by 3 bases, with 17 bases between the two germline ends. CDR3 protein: CASSLNAGNGDYEQYF. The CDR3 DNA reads TGTGCCAGCAGCTTAAATGCGGGAAACGGAGACTACGAGCAGTACTTC.

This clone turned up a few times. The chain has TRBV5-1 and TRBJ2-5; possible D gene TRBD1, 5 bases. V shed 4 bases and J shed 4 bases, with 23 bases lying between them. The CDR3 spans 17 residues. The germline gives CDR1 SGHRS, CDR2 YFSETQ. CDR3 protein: CASSVSGFEKGVETQYF. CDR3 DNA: TGCGCCAGCAGCGTCTCCGGCTTCGAGAAAGGGGTAGAGACCCAGTACTTC. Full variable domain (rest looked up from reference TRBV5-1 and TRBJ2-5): KAGVTQTPRYLIKTRGQQVTLSCSPISGHRSVSWYQQTPGQGLQFLFEYFSETQRNKGNFPGRFSGRQFSNSRSEMNVSTLELGDSALYLCASSVSGFEKGVETQYFGPGTRLLVL.